This T cell receptor (beta chain) was captured in a study of T cell changes during pregnancy in multiple sclerosis. The CDR3 covers 14 residues. Trimming took 4 bases from V and 0 from J, leaving 13 bases between them. CDR1 is SQVTM, CDR2 ANQGSEA, per germline. Data came from immunoSEQ multiplex PCR; TCRdb stores just in-frame clones and leaves some out. The table has about 110,000 clones, 92% seen once; the top ten hold around 0.8%. The V and J genes are TRBV29-1 and TRBJ2-7, with D possibly TRBD1 on 6 matching bases. The clonotype comes from a female donor in good health, enrolled as a control in a pregnancy study. The sequencing here drew on peripheral blood, taken in the third trimester of pregnancy. The CDR3 DNA is TGCAGCGTTGTAGGGGGTTTAAGCTCCTACGAGCAGTACTTC. It specifies CSVVGGLSSYEQYF.